This T cell receptor (beta chain) was profiled in a study of T-cell memory formation after mild COVID-19. The germline gives CDR1 SGHRS, CDR2 YFSETQ. V dropped 4 bases and J dropped 5; count of bases not matched to a gene: 9. The CDR3 has 15 residues. 5'RACE primed at constant segments yielded TCR alpha and TCR beta cDNA libraries bearing sample barcodes and UMIs. Each CDR3 protein gets one entry after TCRdb re-called the 5' RACE reads with MiXCR. The sample carries around 300,000 distinct CDR3 sequences, 14% recorded once. Study observations and caveats: A balance of CD4 and CD8 characterized clones contracting day 15 to 85, whereas later expanders leaned CD4+.

On this clonotype: Antigen specificity is unknown.

Sequenced input: PBMCs or a T cell subset sorted from them (not recorded which). This clonotype was sampled from a man aged 18 to 29 who had mild COVID-19 (a few samples of this study predate the infection). Cell type and time point are not known. The V call is TRBV5-1, the J call TRBJ2-5; 9 bases align to TRBD2. The CDR3 DNA sequence: TGCGCCAGCAGCCCCCTAGCGGGAACCGCCGAGACCCAGTACTTC. Amino acids: CASSPLAGTAETQYF. Filled out from reference TRBV5-1 and TRBJ2-5, the complete variable domain reads KAGVTQTPRYLIKTRGQQVTLSCSPISGHRSVSWYQQTPGQGLQFLFEYFSETQRNKGNFPGRFSGRQFSNSRSEMNVSTLELGDSALYLCASSPLAGTAETQYFGPGTRLLVL.